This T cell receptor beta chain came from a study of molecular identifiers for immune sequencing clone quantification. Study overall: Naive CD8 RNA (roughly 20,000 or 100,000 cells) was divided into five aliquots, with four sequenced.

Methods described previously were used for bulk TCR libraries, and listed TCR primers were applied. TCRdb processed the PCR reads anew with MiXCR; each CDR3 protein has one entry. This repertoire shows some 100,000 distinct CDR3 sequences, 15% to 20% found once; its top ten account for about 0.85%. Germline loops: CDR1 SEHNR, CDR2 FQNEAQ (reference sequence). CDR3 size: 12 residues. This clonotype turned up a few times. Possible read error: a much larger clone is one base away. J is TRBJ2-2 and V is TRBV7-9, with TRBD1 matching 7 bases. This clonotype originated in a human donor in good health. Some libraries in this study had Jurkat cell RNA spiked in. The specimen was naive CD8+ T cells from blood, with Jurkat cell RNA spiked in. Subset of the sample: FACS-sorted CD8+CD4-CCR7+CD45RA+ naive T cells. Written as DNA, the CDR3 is TGTGCCAGCCAAAAGGGGGCCGGGGAGCTGGTTTTT. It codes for CASQKGAGELVF.